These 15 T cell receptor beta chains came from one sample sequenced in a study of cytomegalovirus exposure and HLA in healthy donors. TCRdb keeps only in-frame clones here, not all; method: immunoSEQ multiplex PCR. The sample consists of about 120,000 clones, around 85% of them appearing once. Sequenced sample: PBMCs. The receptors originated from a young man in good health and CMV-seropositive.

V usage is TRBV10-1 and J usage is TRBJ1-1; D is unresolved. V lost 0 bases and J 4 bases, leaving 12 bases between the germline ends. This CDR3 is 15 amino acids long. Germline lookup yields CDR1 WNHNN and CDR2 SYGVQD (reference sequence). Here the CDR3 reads CASSESGEGGTEAFF. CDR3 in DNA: TGCGCCAGCAGTGAGTCCGGGGAGGGAGGCACTGAAGCTTTCTTT.

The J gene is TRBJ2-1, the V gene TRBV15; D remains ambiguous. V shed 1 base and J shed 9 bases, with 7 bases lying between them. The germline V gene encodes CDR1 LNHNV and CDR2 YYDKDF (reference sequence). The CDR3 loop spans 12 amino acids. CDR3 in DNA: TGTGCCACCAGCAGAGGGTTGAGTGAGCAGTTCTTC. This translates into CATSRGLSEQFF.

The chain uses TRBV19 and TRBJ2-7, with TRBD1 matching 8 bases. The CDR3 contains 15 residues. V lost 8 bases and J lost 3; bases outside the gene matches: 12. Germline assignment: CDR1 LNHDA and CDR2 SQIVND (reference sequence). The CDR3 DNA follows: TGTGCCAGTGGGGGTAGCGGACAGGGTATCTACGAGCAGTACTTC. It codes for CASGGSGQGIYEQYF.

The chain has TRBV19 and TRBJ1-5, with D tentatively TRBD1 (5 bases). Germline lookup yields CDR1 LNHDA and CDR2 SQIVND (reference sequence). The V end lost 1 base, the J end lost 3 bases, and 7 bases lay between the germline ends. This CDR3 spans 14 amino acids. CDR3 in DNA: TGTGCCAGTAGTATAGGACAGACCAATCAGCCCCAGCATTTT. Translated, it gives CASSIGQTNQPQHF.

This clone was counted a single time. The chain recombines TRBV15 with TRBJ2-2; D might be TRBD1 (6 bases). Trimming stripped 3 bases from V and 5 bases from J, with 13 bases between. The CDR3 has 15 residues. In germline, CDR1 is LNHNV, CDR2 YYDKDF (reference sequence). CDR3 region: CATSRASRGTGELFF. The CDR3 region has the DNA TGTGCCACCAGCAGGGCCTCGAGGGGGACCGGGGAGCTGTTTTTT.

Written as DNA, the CDR3 is TGTGCCAGCAGCCCCACCACCACGGGGTCCTATGGCTACACCTTC. Translating it yields CASSPTTTGSYGYTF. The rearrangement joins TRBV27 to TRBJ1-2; D call uncertain. The CDR3 loop spans 15 amino acids. The ends were cut back, 6 bases at V and 4 bases at J, with 18 bases in the middle. Germline V gene sequence: CDR1 MNHEY, CDR2 SMNVEV (reference sequence).

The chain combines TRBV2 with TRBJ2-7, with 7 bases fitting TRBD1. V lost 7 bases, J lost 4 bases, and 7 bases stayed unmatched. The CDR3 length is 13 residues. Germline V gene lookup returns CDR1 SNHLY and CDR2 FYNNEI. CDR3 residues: CASNPDRIYEQYF. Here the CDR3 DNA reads TGTGCCAGCAACCCGGACAGGATATACGAGCAGTACTTC.

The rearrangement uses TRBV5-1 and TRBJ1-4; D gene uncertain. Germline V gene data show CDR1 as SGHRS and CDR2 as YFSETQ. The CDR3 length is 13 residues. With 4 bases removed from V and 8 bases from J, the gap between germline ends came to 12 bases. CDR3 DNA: TGCGCCAGCAGCCACGGGAAGGCGGAAAAACTGTTTTTT. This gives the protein CASSHGKAEKLFF.

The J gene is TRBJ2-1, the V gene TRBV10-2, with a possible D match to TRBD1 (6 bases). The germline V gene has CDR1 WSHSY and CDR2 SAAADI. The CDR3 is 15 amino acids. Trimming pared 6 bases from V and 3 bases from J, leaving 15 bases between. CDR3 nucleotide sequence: TGCGCCAGCAGAAAACAGGGTGATTTCTACAATGAGCAGTTCTTC. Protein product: CASRKQGDFYNEQFF.

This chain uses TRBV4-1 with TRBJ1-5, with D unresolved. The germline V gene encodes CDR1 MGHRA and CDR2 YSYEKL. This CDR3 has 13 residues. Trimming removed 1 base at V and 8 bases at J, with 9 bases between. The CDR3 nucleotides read TGCGCCAGCAGCCAAGTGATAGACAAGCCCCAGCATTTT. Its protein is CASSQVIDKPQHF.

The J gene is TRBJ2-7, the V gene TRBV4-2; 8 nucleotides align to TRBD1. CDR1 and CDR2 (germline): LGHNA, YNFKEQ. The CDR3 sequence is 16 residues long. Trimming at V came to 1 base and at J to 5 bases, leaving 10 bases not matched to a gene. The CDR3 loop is CASSQGHGQGMNEQYF. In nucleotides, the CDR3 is TGTGCCAGCAGCCAAGGGCACGGACAGGGCATGAACGAGCAGTACTTC.

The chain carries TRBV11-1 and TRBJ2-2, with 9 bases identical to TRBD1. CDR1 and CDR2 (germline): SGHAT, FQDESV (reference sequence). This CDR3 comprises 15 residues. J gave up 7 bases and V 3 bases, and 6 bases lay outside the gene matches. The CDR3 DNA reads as TGTGCCAGCAGCTTTGGGACAGGGATGTTCGGGGAGCTGTTTTTT. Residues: CASSFGTGMFGELFF.

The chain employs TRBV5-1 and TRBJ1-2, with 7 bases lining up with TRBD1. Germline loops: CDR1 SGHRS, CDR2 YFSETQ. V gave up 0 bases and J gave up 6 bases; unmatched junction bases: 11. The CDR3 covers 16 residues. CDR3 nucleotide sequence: TGCGCCAGCAGCTTGGACCGAATTCCAGGGGGAAATGGCTACACCTTC. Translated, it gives CASSLDRIPGGNGYTF.

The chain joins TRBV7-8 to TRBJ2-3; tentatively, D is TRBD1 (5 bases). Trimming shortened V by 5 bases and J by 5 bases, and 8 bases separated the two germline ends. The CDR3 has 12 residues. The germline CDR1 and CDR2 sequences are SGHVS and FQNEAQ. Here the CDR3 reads CASSPGLDTQYF. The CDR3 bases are TGTGCCAGCAGCCCAGGGTTAGATACGCAGTATTTT.

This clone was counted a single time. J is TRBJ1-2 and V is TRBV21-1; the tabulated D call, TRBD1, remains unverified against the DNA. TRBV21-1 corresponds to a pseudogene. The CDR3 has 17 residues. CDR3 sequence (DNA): TGTGCCAGCAGCAATGCCCGCCCCCGGGACAGACCCTATGGCTACACCTTC. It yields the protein CASSNARPRDRPYGYTF.